This TCR beta chain came from a study of cytomegalovirus exposure and HLA in healthy donors. PCR amplification relied on 60 Vbeta primers (plus 13 Jbeta primers). Using immunoSEQ multiplex PCR, the repertoire was profiled, and TCRdb retains in-frame clones only, with some absent. The sample has about 120,000 clones, roughly 80% seen once. Donors consisted of healthy bone marrow donors. Regarding the study as a whole: Donors belonging to an Asian-associated ancestry cluster reportedly showed fewer N-insertions in productive TCRs than the approximately 700-donor mean, according to what a later analysis found. Common viral pathogens seemed to be connected with several of the most significant clusters, according to a later analysis. The analysis excluded some indistinguishable V segments, including TRBV6-2 and TRBV6-3.

The CDR3 loop spans 15 amino acids. V was clipped by 3 bases and J by 5 bases; unmatched bases: 2. Germline loops: CDR1 MNHEY, CDR2 SMNVEV (reference sequence). In this sample, this clone turned up a few times. Its antigen is unidentified. The sequence was collected from a young man in good health and CMV-seronegative. The chain carries TRBV27 and TRBJ1-6; 9 positions match TRBD1. The sequenced material came from PBMCs. The CDR3 is CASSLRDRDNSPLHF. CDR3 bases: TGTGCCAGCAGTTTGCGGGACAGGGATAATTCACCCCTCCACTTT.